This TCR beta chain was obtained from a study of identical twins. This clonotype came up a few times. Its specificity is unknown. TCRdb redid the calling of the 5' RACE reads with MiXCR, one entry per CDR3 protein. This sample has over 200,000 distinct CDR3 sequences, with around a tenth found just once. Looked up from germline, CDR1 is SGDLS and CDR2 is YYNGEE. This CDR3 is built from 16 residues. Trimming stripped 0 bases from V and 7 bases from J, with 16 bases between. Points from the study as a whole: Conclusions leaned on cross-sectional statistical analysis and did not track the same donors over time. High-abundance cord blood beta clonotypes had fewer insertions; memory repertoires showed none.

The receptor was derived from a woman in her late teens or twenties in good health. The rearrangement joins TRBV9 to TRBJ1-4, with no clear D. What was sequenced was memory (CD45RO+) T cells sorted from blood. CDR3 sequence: CASSVGPAGVSEKLFF. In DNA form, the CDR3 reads TGTGCCAGCAGCGTAGGCCCCGCTGGGGTCAGTGAAAAACTGTTTTTT. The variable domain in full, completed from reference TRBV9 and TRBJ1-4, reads DSGVTQTPKHLITATGQRVTLRCSPRSGDLSVYWYQQSLDQGLQFLIQYYNGEERAKGNILERFSAQQFPDLHSELNLSSLELGDSALYFCASSVGPAGVSEKLFFGSGTQLSVL.